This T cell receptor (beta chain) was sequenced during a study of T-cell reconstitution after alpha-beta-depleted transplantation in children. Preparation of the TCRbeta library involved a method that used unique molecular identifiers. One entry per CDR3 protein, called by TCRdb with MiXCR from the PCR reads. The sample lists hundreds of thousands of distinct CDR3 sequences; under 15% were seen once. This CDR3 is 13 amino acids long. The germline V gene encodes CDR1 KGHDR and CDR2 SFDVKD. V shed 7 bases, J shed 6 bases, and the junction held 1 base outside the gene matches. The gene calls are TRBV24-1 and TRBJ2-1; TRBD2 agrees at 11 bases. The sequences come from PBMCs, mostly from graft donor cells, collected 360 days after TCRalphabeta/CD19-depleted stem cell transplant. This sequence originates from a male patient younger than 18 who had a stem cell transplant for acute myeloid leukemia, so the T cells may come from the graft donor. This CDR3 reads CATRLAGGNEQFF. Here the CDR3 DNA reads TGTGCCACCAGGCTAGCGGGAGGCAATGAGCAGTTCTTC.